This TCR beta chain was captured in a study of blood T cell repertoires in COVID-19. Method: immunoSEQ multiplex PCR; TCRdb's copy keeps in-frame clones and lacks some. Of some 200,000 clones listed, about 86% are singletons. Germline CDR1 ENHRY, CDR2 SYGVKD. After removal of 5 bases from V and 5 bases from J, the junction contained 2 bases not matched to a gene. The CDR3 loop spans 14 amino acids. The chain has TRBV10-3 and TRBJ2-1; TRBD2 matches 11 bases. This TCR came from a human donor with acute or convalescent COVID-19. The donor label of this sample is uncertain. What was sequenced was peripheral blood. CDR3 sequence: CAISLAGGNNEQFF. The DNA of the CDR3 is TGTGCCATCAGTCTAGCGGGAGGAAACAATGAGCAGTTCTTC.